These T cell receptor beta chains were read from a single sample in a study of blood T cell repertoires in COVID-19. Some clones are missing from TCRdb's copy, which holds only in-frame ones; the method was immunoSEQ multiplex PCR. The table lists 250,000 or so clones, around 89% of them singletons. The sequenced sample was peripheral blood. Receptors were obtained from a woman between 40 and 55 years old who had recovered from COVID-19. CDR3s include the opening cysteine and the closing phenylalanine or tryptophan. Fields, in order: J gene, clone size, V gene, D gene, CDR3 DNA, CDR3 protein. D genes are given only for firm matches. Expanded clones get a size class; other rows say once, few or many, or leave the size out.

TRBJ2-5,.,TRBV5-1,TRBD1,TGCGCCAGCAGCTTGCCGACAGGGGGAGGGGAGACCCAGTACTTC,CASSLPTGGGETQYF
TRBJ1-1,few,TRBV6-2/TRBV6-3,.,TGTGCCAGCAGTTACTCGATGTGGGCGCGCACTGAAGCTTTCTTT,CASSYSMWARTEAFF
TRBJ2-7,.,TRBV4-3,.,TGCGCCAGCAGCCAGGCGAGCGTGGGGAGCTACGAGCAGTACTTC,CASSQASVGSYEQYF
TRBJ2-5,.,TRBV5-4,TRBD2,TGTGCCTCCACTAGCGGTGCCCAAGAGACCCAGTACTTC,CASTSGAQETQYF
TRBJ2-1,.,TRBV22-1,.,TGTCCTGGGAGCGCACGGGGGCGCTCCTACAATGAGCAGTTCTTC,CPGSARGRSYNEQFF
TRBJ2-3,.,TRBV29-1,TRBD1,TGCAGCGTTGACGGGGACAGGGGTAGCACAGATACGCAGTATTTT,CSVDGDRGSTDTQYF
TRBJ2-5,.,TRBV5-1,TRBD2,TGCGCCAGCAGCTCAGGGACTAGCGGGAGCCGAGAGACCCAGTACTTC,CASSSGTSGSRETQYF
TRBJ2-7,.,TRBV19,TRBD1,TGTGCCACCCTCGACAGGGGGAGGTTCCCCTACGAGCAGTACTTC,CATLDRGRFPYEQYF
TRBJ1-1,.,TRBV5-1,.,TGCGCCAGCAGCTTGGCTGGGAGGTCCACGGGCACTGAAGCTTTCTTT,CASSLAGRSTGTEAFF
TRBJ1-5,.,TRBV30,.,TGTGCCTGGAGCCCGGGGGAGTTCGATCAGCCCCAGCATTTT,CAWSPGEFDQPQHF
TRBJ1-1,.,TRBV6-2/TRBV6-3,.,TGTGCCAGCAGTCCCCGCCTATCGAACACTGAAGCTTTCTTT,CASSPRLSNTEAFF
TRBJ1-5,.,TRBV6-2/TRBV6-3,.,TGTGCCAGCAGTTATGGGGGGGGCGAGCCCCAGCATTTT,CASSYGGGEPQHF
TRBJ1-4,.,TRBV4-3,TRBD1,TGCGCCAGCAGCCCTCGGGACAGGGGGCTGTCTAATGAAAAACTGTTTTTT,CASSPRDRGLSNEKLFF
TRBJ2-3,.,TRBV14,TRBD2,TGTGCCAGCAGCCCCCGGGTAGCGGGAGGGGGTGATACGCAGTATTTT,CASSPRVAGGGDTQYF
TRBJ2-5,.,TRBV12-3/TRBV12-4,TRBD2,TGTGCCAGCAGTACGGGGGGGAGGGAGACCCAGTACTTC,CASSTGGRETQYF
TRBJ2-5,.,TRBV5-8,.,TGTGCCAGCAGGCGGGACGTGGGGACCCAGTACTTC,CASRRDVGTQYF
TRBJ2-3,.,TRBV5-1,.,TGCGCCAGCAGGGACCCCCAAGGGGCCGATACGCAGTATTTT,CASRDPQGADTQYF
TRBJ2-3,.,TRBV5-4,.,TGTGCCAGCAGCAGCGCCCGGGGGGCGCGGGCAGATACGCAGTATTTT,CASSSARGARADTQYF
TRBJ1-5,.,TRBV27,.,TGTGCCAGCAGTTTAAACAGGGCAAATCAGCCCCAGCATTTT,CASSLNRANQPQHF
TRBJ1-2,.,TRBV5-4,TRBD1,TGTGCCAGCAGCTCGGACAGGGTCTATGGCTACACCTTC,CASSSDRVYGYTF
TRBJ2-5,.,TRBV30,.,TGTGCCTGGGGGGAGGAGACCCAGTACTTC,CAWGEETQYF
TRBJ2-2,.,TRBV5-4,.,TGTGCCAGCAGCTTGGGGGCCCGACTAGAGACGAACGGGGAGCTGTTTTTT,CASSLGARLETNGELFF
TRBJ2-7,.,TRBV10-1,.,TGCGCCAGCAGTTCCCCTAAGCAGTACTTC,CASSSPKQYF
TRBJ2-1,.,TRBV27,TRBD2,TGTGCCAGCAGCGCGAGCGGGAGGGCCAGGTGGGGCAATGAGCAGTTCTTC,CASSASGRARWGNEQFF
TRBJ2-2,.,TRBV5-1,TRBD2,TGCGCCAGCAGCTTGGGCCCTAGCGGGAGCGGCGCCGGGGAGCTGTTTTTT,CASSLGPSGSGAGELFF
TRBJ2-1,.,TRBV6-6,.,TGTGCCAGCAGTTACCCCCGTATCGATGAGCAGTTCTTC,CASSYPRIDEQFF
TRBJ1-2,.,TRBV25-1,.,TGTGCCAGCAGGGGACTCGGGTCGAAGGGGGGCTACACCTTC,CASRGLGSKGGYTF
TRBJ1-2,.,TRBV12-3/TRBV12-4,.,TGTGCCAGCCTAGGGGGTGGCTATGGCTACACCTTC,CASLGGGYGYTF
TRBJ1-2,.,TRBV4-2,.,TGTGCCAGCAGCCAAGATCTGGCCGCTAACTATGGCTACACCTTC,CASSQDLAANYGYTF
TRBJ2-7,few,TRBV7-9,.,TGTGCCAGCAGCTTAGGGACTACCTACGAGCAGTACTTC,CASSLGTTYEQYF
TRBJ1-2,.,TRBV7-2,.,TGTGCCAGCAGCTTAGCGGCGGGGAACTATGGCTACACCTTC,CASSLAAGNYGYTF
TRBJ1-4,.,TRBV21-1,.,TGTGCCAAGTCCCGGGACAGCCGGGCTCCGTCAACTAATGAAAAACTGTTTTTT,CAKSRDSRAPSTNEKLFF
TRBJ1-3,few,TRBV19,.,TGTGCCAGTAGTATAGATGGAGCCCTGTTCTCTGGAAACACCATATATTTT,CASSIDGALFSGNTIYF
TRBJ2-6,.,TRBV10-2,.,TGCGCCAGCAGGGCAGGGGCTGGGGCCAACGTCCTGACTTTC,CASRAGAGANVLTF
TRBJ2-3,.,TRBV21-1,.,TGTGCCAGCAGAGACAGGGGGCCTAGCACAGATACGCAGTATTTT,CASRDRGPSTDTQYF
TRBJ1-3,.,TRBV10-2,.,TGCGCCAGCAGTGACCCGGGGGGGACTGGAAACACCATATATTTT,CASSDPGGTGNTIYF
TRBJ1-4,.,TRBV2,TRBD1,TGTGCCAGCCGAACAGGGGGAACAACTAATGAAAAACTGTTTTTT,CASRTGGTTNEKLFF
TRBJ2-1,.,TRBV11-3,TRBD2,TGTGCCAGCAGCACCCCGACTAGCGGGAGCTCCTACAATGAGCAGTTCTTC,CASSTPTSGSSYNEQFF
TRBJ1-6,.,TRBV19,TRBD1,TGTGCCAGTAGTCCTTCAGGACAGGAGTATAATTCACCCCTCCACTTT,CASSPSGQEYNSPLHF
TRBJ2-5,.,TRBV7-9,.,TGTGCCAGCAGCTTTGTGCCGGGTGAGACCCAGTACTTC,CASSFVPGETQYF
TRBJ2-1,.,TRBV9,.,TGTGCCAGCAGCGTTGGAGGGGCCAATGAGCAGTTCTTC,CASSVGGANEQFF
TRBJ2-7,.,TRBV4-3,.,TGCGCCAGCAGCCAGGTCCGAGGCAGCGGTTATAACGAGCAGTACTTC,CASSQVRGSGYNEQYF
TRBJ1-1,.,TRBV6-2/TRBV6-3,.,TGTGCCAGCAGTTTCGTCGGCGGCGGCACTGAAGCTTTCTTT,CASSFVGGGTEAFF
TRBJ2-1,.,TRBV5-5,TRBD2,TGTGCCAGCAGCCCCGCTAGCGGGAGGGCCAATGAGCAGTTCTTC,CASSPASGRANEQFF
TRBJ1-2,.,TRBV29-1,.,TGCAGCGCCACCAAGGGGGACTATGGCTACACCTTC,CSATKGDYGYTF
TRBJ2-7,.,TRBV7-9,TRBD2,TGTGCCAGCAGAACCGGGAGGGGGGGACCCTACGAGCAGTACTTC,CASRTGRGGPYEQYF
TRBJ1-4,.,TRBV5-1,.,TGCGCCAGCAGCTTGGGGGGCCAAACTAATGAAAAACTGTTTTTT,CASSLGGQTNEKLFF
TRBJ2-7,.,TRBV29-1,TRBD1,TGCAGCGTTGAAGTCGGGACAGCAACCTACGAGCAGTACTTC,CSVEVGTATYEQYF
TRBJ1-1,.,TRBV9,.,TGTGCCAGCAGCCCACCCGCGGGGACTGAAGCTTTCTTT,CASSPPAGTEAFF
TRBJ2-1,.,TRBV27,TRBD2,TGTGCCACGAGGGGAAACCGGGGCGGGAGGGGGTACAATGAGCAGTTCTTC,CATRGNRGGRGYNEQFF
TRBJ1-5,.,TRBV18,TRBD1,TGTGCCAGCTCACCGGGACAGGGGAATTGGCCCCAGCATTTT,CASSPGQGNWPQHF
TRBJ1-5,.,TRBV5-5,TRBD1,TGTGCCAGCAGCCCGGACAGGGGGCAGGTTCAGCCCCAGCATTTT,CASSPDRGQVQPQHF
TRBJ2-1,.,TRBV5-4,.,TGTGCCAGCAGTTGGCCCCGGGACTCCTACAATGAGCAGTTCTTC,CASSWPRDSYNEQFF
TRBJ2-1,.,TRBV10-3,TRBD2,TGTGCCATCAGTGATGCGGGAGGGCCCGGTGAGCAGTTCTTC,CAISDAGGPGEQFF
TRBJ2-7,.,TRBV18,.,TGTGCCAGCTCACCTAGAGACGAGCAGTACTTC,CASSPRDEQYF
TRBJ1-4,.,TRBV10-2,.,TGCGCCAGCAAACAACAGGGAAACAGGCCTGGGGCGGAAAAACTGTTTTTT,CASKQQGNRPGAEKLFF
TRBJ2-1,.,TRBV6-6,.,TGTGCCAGCAGTTACCCGGGGCGGGGAGGTGAGCAGTTCTTC,CASSYPGRGGEQFF